The 13 T cell receptor beta chains in this list originate from one sample, sequenced in a study of T cells in Graves' hyperthyroidism and ophthalmopathy. TCR beta CDR3 region amplification was performed from RNA transcripts. HTBI primers drove first-round RT-PCR of the TCR CDR3. TCRdb re-derived calls from the multiplex PCR reads in MiXCR, one entry per CDR3 protein. Here the sample spans about 700,000 distinct CDR3 sequences, 11% to 15% being singletons. The sequenced sample consisted of blood. Every receptor here comes from a woman aged 18 to 35 with Graves' hyperthyroidism.

This clonotype was detected only a few times. The J gene is TRBJ2-3, the V gene TRBV10-3; 9 bases align to TRBD1. With 8 bases clipped from V and 2 bases from J, the junction kept 8 bases outside the gene matches. The CDR3 is 15 amino acids. Germline V gives CDR1 ENHRY, CDR2 SYGVKD. CDR3 sequence (DNA): TGTGCCATCCGACGACAGGGGGGTTACACAGATACGCAGTATTTT. It specifies CAIRRQGGYTDTQYF.

This clonotype was seen at least ten times. The rearrangement uses TRBV6-1 and TRBJ1-1; unclear D gene. Trimming left V 7 bases short and J 1 base short, with 13 bases between. The CDR3 spans 14 residues. The germline gives CDR1 MNHNS, CDR2 SASEGT. CDR3 DNA sequence: TGTGCCAGCACACGGACGGTCCCGAACACTGAAGCTTTCTTT. Residues: CASTRTVPNTEAFF.

This chain connects TRBV28 to TRBJ2-4; tentatively, D is TRBD2 (5 bases). This CDR3 is built from 13 residues. Germline values: CDR1 MDHEN, CDR2 SYDVKM. V shed 8 bases and J shed 0 bases, with 8 bases lying between them. CDR3 DNA: TGTGCCAGCCGAGGGATAGCCAAAAACATTCAGTACTTC. Its protein is CASRGIAKNIQYF. Drawing the rest from reference TRBV28 and TRBJ2-4, the complete variable domain is DVKVTQSSRYLVKRTGEKVFLECVQDMDHENMFWYRQDPGLGLRLIYFSYDVKMKEKGDIPEGYSVSREKKERFSLILESASTNQTSMYLCASRGIAKNIQYFGAGTRLSVL.

This clonotype was detected only a few times. The chain recombines TRBV7-9 with TRBJ2-3; TRBD2 matches 10 bases. The junction had 6 bases not matched to a gene; V was cut back by 6 bases and J by 0 bases. In germline, CDR1 is SEHNR, CDR2 FQNEAQ (reference sequence). The CDR3 loop spans 16 amino acids. CDR3 sequence (DNA): TGTGCCAGCAGTACCGGGACTAGCGTCAGCACAGATACGCAGTATTTT. This encodes CASSTGTSVSTDTQYF.

Here the CDR3 reads CASSPAGTREAGNTIYF. CDR3 coding DNA: TGTGCCAGCAGTCCGGCAGGGACTCGGGAAGCTGGAAACACCATATATTTT. V and J are TRBV6-1 and TRBJ1-3; the D gene is possibly TRBD1 (5 bases). The CDR3 totals 17 residues. V dropped 5 bases and J dropped 2 bases, with 19 bases sitting between them. The germline V gene encodes CDR1 MNHNS and CDR2 SASEGT.

This clonotype was counted many times. The V call is TRBV28, the J call TRBJ2-1; TRBD2 aligns across 9 bases. CDR1 is MDHEN, CDR2 SYDVKM, per germline. This CDR3 region has 17 residues. The V gene end was trimmed by 6 bases and the J gene end by 5 bases; junction bases not matched to a gene: 14. CDR3 DNA: TGTGCCAGCAGAGAGGGCGGGAGGGAAGCATTTAACAATGAGCAGTTCTTC. Protein: CASREGGREAFNNEQFF.

The table lists this clonotype with many counts. The genes are TRBV27 and TRBJ2-3; D uncertain. The ends were cut back, 7 bases at V and 7 bases at J, with 9 bases in the middle. The CDR3 runs 11 residues. Germline V gene sequence: CDR1 MNHEY, CDR2 SMNVEV (reference sequence). CDR3 protein: CASMMGNTQYF. The DNA for the CDR3 is TGTGCCAGCATGATGGGGAATACGCAGTATTTT.

There are many counts of this clonotype. This rearrangement joins TRBV28 to TRBJ1-2; D is unclear. V was shortened by 6 bases and J by 6 bases, with 14 bases between the two germline ends. There are 13 residues in the CDR3. Germline CDR1 and CDR2: MDHEN and SYDVKM. CDR3 sequence: CASSLLPQDGYTF. The CDR3 coding sequence is TGTGCCAGCAGCCTATTACCCCAGGATGGCTACACCTTC.

The sample holds many counts of this clonotype. The CDR3 coding sequence is TGTGCCAGCAGCCCCTCAGGGGGCAGGGGTGTTACTAGCGGGACCCGGTCGGATACGCAGTATTTT. This translates into CASSPSGGRGVTSGTRSDTQYF. The rearrangement links TRBV7-2 to TRBJ2-3, with 10 bases aligning to TRBD2. This CDR3 comprises 22 residues. The germline V gene has CDR1 SGHTA and CDR2 FQGNSA. The trim removed 5 bases at V and 6 bases at J, leaving 29 bases unmatched.

The chain links TRBV6-1 to TRBJ2-5; TRBD1 might be the D (6 bases). Germline CDR1 is MNHNS and CDR2 is SASEGT. Trimming cost V 5 bases and J 3 bases, with 13 bases left between them. The CDR3 sequence is 14 residues long. The CDR3 DNA reads as TGTGCCAGCAGTCGTCTGGGGGCCGAAGAGACCCAGTACTTC. Translated, it gives CASSRLGAEETQYF.

The chain links TRBV4-3 to TRBJ2-3, with 12 bases that match TRBD2. V gave up 2 bases and J gave up 0 bases; unmatched junction bases: 6. The CDR3 loop spans 18 amino acids. The germline gives CDR1 LGHNA, CDR2 YSLEER. CDR3 nucleotide sequence: TGCGCCAGCAGCCAAAAAGGGGGACTAGCGGGTAGCACAGATACGCAGTATTTT. Amino acids: CASSQKGGLAGSTDTQYF.

This clonotype has more than one count but fewer than ten. The CDR3 bases are TGTGCCAGTATCGGTTGGGGCCGAAGCTCTGGGGCCAACGTCCTGACTTTC. This sequence encodes CASIGWGRSSGANVLTF. J is TRBJ2-6 and V is TRBV19; a weak D match, TRBD1 (5 bases). The V gene lost 7 bases and the J gene lost 0 bases, with 16 bases spanning the gap. The CDR3 totals 17 residues. Germline V gene lookup returns CDR1 LNHDA and CDR2 SQIVND (reference sequence).

This clonotype occurred a few times. J is TRBJ1-5 and V is TRBV4-3; D is undetermined. Per the germline V gene, CDR1 is LGHNA and CDR2 is YSLEER. V dropped 3 bases and J dropped 4 bases, with 13 bases sitting between them. This CDR3 is 15 amino acids long. This CDR3 is CASSQDGLGNQPQHF. CDR3 nucleotide sequence: TGCGCCAGCAGCCAGGATGGACTGGGAAATCAGCCCCAGCATTTT.